Below, 16 T cell receptor beta chains from the same sample are listed, as sequenced in a study of blood T cell repertoires in COVID-19. Sequenced by immunoSEQ multiplex PCR; TCRdb stores in-frame clones only, minus some. In the table there are 150,000 to 170,000 clones, about 85% of which are singletons. The sample consisted of peripheral blood. These receptors came from a man aged 55-75 years with COVID-19, enrolled during active disease.

This clone was found once. V usage is TRBV3-1 (or the pseudogene TRBV3-2) and J usage is TRBJ2-2, with D possibly matching TRBD1 (5 bases). Trimming removed 1 base at V and 7 bases at J, with 13 bases between. CDR1 LGHDT and CDR2 YNNKEL come from the germline V gene (reference sequence). The CDR3 runs to 15 residues. CDR3 amino acids: CASSQVAGYNGELFF. The CDR3 nucleotides read TGTGCCAGCAGCCAAGTCGCAGGGTATAACGGGGAGCTGTTTTTT.

This chain links TRBV7-2 with TRBJ1-1; 7 positions agree with TRBD1. CDR3 length: 15 amino acids. With 5 bases clipped from V and 0 bases from J, the junction kept 6 bases outside the gene matches. CDR1 and CDR2 (germline): SGHTA, FQGNSA. CDR3 in DNA: TGTGCCAGCAGCGCCAACAGGGGATTGAACACTGAAGCTTTCTTT. Translation: CASSANRGLNTEAFF.

V is TRBV10-3 and J is TRBJ2-3, with TRBD2 matching over 10 bases. The CDR3 consists of 18 residues. Trimming cost V 0 bases and J 4 bases; bases outside gene matches: 10. CDR1 is ENHRY and CDR2 is SYGVKD in the germline V gene. CDR3 DNA sequence: TGTGCCATCAGTGAGTCGAATCGGCTAGCGGGAGTCCCAGATACGCAGTATTTT. Translation gives CAISESNRLAGVPDTQYF.

CDR3 residues: CASSLGTGGHEQYF. CDR3 in DNA: TGTGCCAGCTCACTGGGGACAGGGGGCCACGAGCAGTACTTC. This chain connects TRBV18 to TRBJ2-7; TRBD1 aligns across 12 bases. The V segment lost 4 bases and the J segment 5 bases; nucleotides outside the gene matches: 3. This CDR3 has 14 residues. Germline V gene data show CDR1 as KGHSH and CDR2 as LQKENI. Complete variable domain (other parts from reference TRBV18 and TRBJ2-7): NAGVMQNPRHLVRRRGQEARLRCSPMKGHSHVYWYRQLPEEGLKFMVYLQKENIIDESGMPKERFSAEFPKEGPSILRIQQVVRGDSAAYFCASSLGTGGHEQYFGPGTRLTVT.

The chain employs TRBV5-8 and TRBJ1-4, with 10 bases identical to TRBD1. Germline V gene lookup returns CDR1 SGHTS and CDR2 YDEGEE. Losses at the gene ends were 6 bases for V and 2 bases for J; bases not matched to a gene: 7. The CDR3 has 16 amino acids. The CDR3 region is CASNFGQGVTNEKLFF. CDR3 nucleotide sequence: TGTGCCAGCAATTTCGGACAGGGGGTGACTAATGAAAAACTGTTTTTT.

This chain joins TRBV11-2 and TRBJ1-3, with D possibly matching TRBD1 (5 bases). Germline loops: CDR1 SGHAT, CDR2 FQNNGV. CDR3 length equals 16 residues. The V end lost 1 base, the J end lost 3 bases, and 13 bases lay between the germline ends. The CDR3 loop reads CASSLGFGGGGNTIYF. In nucleotides, the CDR3 is TGTGCCAGCAGCTTAGGGTTCGGGGGTGGTGGAAACACCATATATTTT.

The rearrangement joins TRBV28 to TRBJ1-4, with a tentative D call TRBD1 (6 bases). V lost 3 bases and J lost 8, with 13 bases in between. Germline V gives CDR1 MDHEN, CDR2 SYDVKM. The CDR3 length is 14 residues. The CDR3 DNA sequence: TGTGCCAGCAGTTTTGGGGCAGGGGAGGAAAAACTGTTTTTT. Translated: CASSFGAGEEKLFF. The full variable domain, completed using reference TRBV28 and TRBJ1-4, is DVKVTQSSRYLVKRTGEKVFLECVQDMDHENMFWYRQDPGLGLRLIYFSYDVKMKEKGDIPEGYSVSREKKERFSLILESASTNQTSMYLCASSFGAGEEKLFFGSGTQLSVL.

The chain recombines TRBV5-1 with TRBJ2-1, with a possible D match to TRBD1 (6 bases). The germline V gene has CDR1 SGHRS and CDR2 YFSETQ. Trimming left V 2 bases short and J 7 bases short, with 7 bases between. The CDR3 is made up of 12 amino acids. DNA of the CDR3: TGCGCCAGCAGCTTAGGACAGAATGAGCAGTTCTTC. Its protein is CASSLGQNEQFF.

V is TRBV2 and J is TRBJ1-2, with 7 bases lining up with TRBD1. The CDR3 sequence is 13 residues long. The V gene's germline CDR1 is SNHLY and CDR2 FYNNEI. Trimming cost V 6 bases and J 4 bases; bases outside gene matches: 5. The CDR3 bases are TGTGCCAGCAGGGAGACAGGGCGCTATGGCTACACCTTC. Translating gives CASRETGRYGYTF.

The rearrangement links TRBV9 to TRBJ2-3, with 8 bases identical to TRBD1. Trimming removed 3 bases from V and 3 bases from J; junction bases left unmatched: 6. Germline V gene data show CDR1 as SGDLS and CDR2 as YYNGEE. This CDR3 contains 15 residues. CDR3 DNA: TGTGCCAGCAGCGCCCTGGACAGGGAGACAGATACGCAGTATTTT. Translating gives CASSALDRETDTQYF.

The CDR3 reads CAWSESADTQYF. In DNA form, the CDR3 reads TGTGCCTGGAGTGAATCGGCAGATACGCAGTATTTT. The V gene is TRBV30, the J gene TRBJ2-3; no clear D. Germline CDR1 GTSNPN, CDR2 SVGIG (reference sequence). Trimming removed 1 base at V and 4 bases at J, with 6 bases between. CDR3 length: 12 amino acids.

V gene TRBV27 combines with J gene TRBJ2-5, with 7 bases that match TRBD2. J was trimmed by 2 bases and V by 6 bases; bases with no gene match: 9. The CDR3 contains 15 residues. Germline assignment: CDR1 MNHEY and CDR2 SMNVEV (reference sequence). The CDR3 DNA reads TGTGCCAGCAGGCAAGCGGGGACTGGACAAGAGACCCAGTACTTC. Translated, it gives CASRQAGTGQETQYF.

This sequence joins TRBV7-2 and TRBJ2-3, with TRBD2 as a possible D gene (6 bases). Germline V gene lookup returns CDR1 SGHTA and CDR2 FQGNSA. The CDR3 covers 16 residues. V lost 5 bases and J lost 2, with 17 bases in between. CDR3 nucleotides: TGTGCCAGCAGCGCCCCCTCCCGGGGGACCACAGATACGCAGTATTTT. Its protein is CASSAPSRGTTDTQYF.

The V and J genes are TRBV15 and TRBJ1-5; D gene ambiguous. Trimming left V 3 bases short and J 3 bases short, with 9 bases between. The CDR3 spans 14 residues. Germline CDR1 is LNHNV and CDR2 is YYDKDF (reference sequence). The CDR3 sequence: CATSRGSINQPQHF. In DNA form, the CDR3 reads TGTGCCACCAGCAGGGGCAGTATCAATCAGCCCCAGCATTTT.

The chain combines TRBV6-5 with TRBJ1-4, with D perhaps matching TRBD1 (6 bases). Trimming took 6 bases from V and 3 from J, leaving 14 bases between them. CDR1 and CDR2 (germline): MNHEY, SVGAGI. This CDR3 is 15 amino acids long. The CDR3 DNA is TGTGCCAGCAGACCGCAGGGGAGCCCTAATGAAAAACTGTTTTTT. Translation gives CASRPQGSPNEKLFF.

In its sample, this clone was seen once. V and J are TRBV7-2 and TRBJ1-1; the D is unclear. The CDR3 sequence is 14 residues long. Germline CDR1 is SGHTA and CDR2 is FQGNSA. V was pared by 10 bases and J by 1 base, with 16 bases between. CDR3 nucleotides: TGTGCCACCGCTCCTATGCGGGGGAACACTGAAGCTTTCTTT. Amino acids: CATAPMRGNTEAFF. The whole variable domain, remainder taken from reference TRBV7-2 and TRBJ1-1, is GAGVSQSPSNKVTEKGKDVELRCDPISGHTALYWYRQSLGQGLEFLIYFQGNSAPDKSGLPSDRFSAERTGGSVSTLTIQRTQQEDSAVYLCATAPMRGNTEAFFGQGTRLTVV.